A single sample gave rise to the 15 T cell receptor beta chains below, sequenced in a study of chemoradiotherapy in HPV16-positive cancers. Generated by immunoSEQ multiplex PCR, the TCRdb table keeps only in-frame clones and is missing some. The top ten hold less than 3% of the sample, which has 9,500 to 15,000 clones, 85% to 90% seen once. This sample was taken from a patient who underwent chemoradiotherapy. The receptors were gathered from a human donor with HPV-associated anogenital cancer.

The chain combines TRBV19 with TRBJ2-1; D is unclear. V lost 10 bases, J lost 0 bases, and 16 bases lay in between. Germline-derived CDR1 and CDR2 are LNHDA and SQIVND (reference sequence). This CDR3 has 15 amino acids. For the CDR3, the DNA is TGTGCCACGAAGACCGACCGGAGCTCCTACAATGAGCAGTTCTTC. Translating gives CATKTDRSSYNEQFF.

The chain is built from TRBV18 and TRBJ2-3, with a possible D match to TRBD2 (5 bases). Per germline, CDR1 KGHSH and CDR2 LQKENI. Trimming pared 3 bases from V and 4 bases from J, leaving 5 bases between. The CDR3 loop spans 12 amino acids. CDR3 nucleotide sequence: TGTGCCAGCTCACCTAGCGCAGATACGCAGTATTTT. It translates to CASSPSADTQYF. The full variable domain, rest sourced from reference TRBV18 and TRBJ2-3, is NAGVMQNPRHLVRRRGQEARLRCSPMKGHSHVYWYRQLPEEGLKFMVYLQKENIIDESGMPKERFSAEFPKEGPSILRIQQVVRGDSAAYFCASSPSADTQYFGPGTRLTVL.

Here the CDR3 DNA reads TGTGCCAGCAGCTGGGGTGATGGTCAGCCCCAGCATTTT. This codes for CASSWGDGQPQHF. This rearrangement joins TRBV11-2 to TRBJ1-5; no clear D. Trimming cost V 4 bases and J 6 bases, with 10 bases left between them. CDR3 length: 13 residues. Germline V gene data show CDR1 as SGHAT and CDR2 as FQNNGV.

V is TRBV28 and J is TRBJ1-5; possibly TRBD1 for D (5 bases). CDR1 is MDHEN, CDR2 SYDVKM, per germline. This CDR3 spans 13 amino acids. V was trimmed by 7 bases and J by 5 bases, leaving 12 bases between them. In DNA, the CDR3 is TGTGCCAGCAACAGGTGGGGGGATCAGCCCCAGCATTTT. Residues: CASNRWGDQPQHF.

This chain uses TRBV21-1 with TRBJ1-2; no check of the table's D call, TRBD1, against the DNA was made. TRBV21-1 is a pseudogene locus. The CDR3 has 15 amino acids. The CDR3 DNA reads TGTGCCAGCAGCAAAGAGGAGGTCAGGGGAGATGGCTACACCTTC. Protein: CASSKEEVRGDGYTF.

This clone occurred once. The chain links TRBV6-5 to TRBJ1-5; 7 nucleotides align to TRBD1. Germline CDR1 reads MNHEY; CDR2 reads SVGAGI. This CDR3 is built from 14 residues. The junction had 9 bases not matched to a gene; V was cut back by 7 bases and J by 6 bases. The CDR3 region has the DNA TGTGCCAGCACCCGGACAGGACGGCCTCAGCCCCAGCATTTT. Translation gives CASTRTGRPQPQHF.

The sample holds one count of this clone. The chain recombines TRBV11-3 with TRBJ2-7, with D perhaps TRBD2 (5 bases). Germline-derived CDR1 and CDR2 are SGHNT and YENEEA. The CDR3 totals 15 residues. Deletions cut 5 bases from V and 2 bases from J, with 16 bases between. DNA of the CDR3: TGTGCCAGCAGCCCTCGCGGGTACAAAGCCTACGAGCAGTACTTC. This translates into CASSPRGYKAYEQYF.

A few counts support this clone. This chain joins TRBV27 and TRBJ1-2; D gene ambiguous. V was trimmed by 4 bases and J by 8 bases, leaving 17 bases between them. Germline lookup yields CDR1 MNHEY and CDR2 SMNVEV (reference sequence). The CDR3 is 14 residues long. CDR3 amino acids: CASSSAGLVGGYTF. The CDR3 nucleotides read TGTGCCAGCAGTTCTGCGGGGTTGGTGGGGGGCTACACCTTC.

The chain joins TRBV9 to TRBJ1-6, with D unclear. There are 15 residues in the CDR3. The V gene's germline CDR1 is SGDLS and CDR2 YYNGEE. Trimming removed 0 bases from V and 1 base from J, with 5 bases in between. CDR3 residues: CASSVVDSYNSPLHF. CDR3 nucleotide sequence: TGTGCCAGCAGCGTAGTGGATTCCTATAATTCACCCCTCCACTTT. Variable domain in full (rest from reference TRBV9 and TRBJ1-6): DSGVTQTPKHLITATGQRVTLRCSPRSGDLSVYWYQQSLDQGLQFLIQYYNGEERAKGNILERFSAQQFPDLHSELNLSSLELGDSALYFCASSVVDSYNSPLHFGNGTRLTVT.

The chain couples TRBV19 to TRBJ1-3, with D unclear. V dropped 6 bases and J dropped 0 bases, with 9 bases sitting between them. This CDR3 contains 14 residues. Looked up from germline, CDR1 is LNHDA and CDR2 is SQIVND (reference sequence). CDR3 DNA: TGTGCCAGTAGGGACCCCCTCTCTGGAAACACCATATATTTT. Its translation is CASRDPLSGNTIYF.

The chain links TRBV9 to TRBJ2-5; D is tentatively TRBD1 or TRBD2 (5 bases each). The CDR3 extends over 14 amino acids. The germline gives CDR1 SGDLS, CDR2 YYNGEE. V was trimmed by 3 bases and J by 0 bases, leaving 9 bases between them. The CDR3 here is CASSAGTDQETQYF. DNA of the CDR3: TGTGCCAGCAGCGCCGGGACGGACCAAGAGACCCAGTACTTC.

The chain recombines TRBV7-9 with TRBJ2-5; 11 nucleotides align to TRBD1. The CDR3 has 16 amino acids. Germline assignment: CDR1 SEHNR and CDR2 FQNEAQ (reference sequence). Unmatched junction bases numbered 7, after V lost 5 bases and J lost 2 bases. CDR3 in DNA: TGTGCCAGCAGCCCAAGGGACAGGGGGTGGCAAGAGACCCAGTACTTC. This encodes CASSPRDRGWQETQYF. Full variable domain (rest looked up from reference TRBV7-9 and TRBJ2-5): DTGVSQNPRHKITKRGQNVTFRCDPISEHNRLYWYRQTLGQGPEFLTYFQNEAQLEKSRLLSDRFSAERPKGSFSTLEIQRTEQGDSAMYLCASSPRDRGWQETQYFGPGTRLLVL.

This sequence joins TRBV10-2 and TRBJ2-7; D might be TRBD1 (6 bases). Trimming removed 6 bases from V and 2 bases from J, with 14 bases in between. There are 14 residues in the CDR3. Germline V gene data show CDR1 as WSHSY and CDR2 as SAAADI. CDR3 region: CASSELQGPYEQYF. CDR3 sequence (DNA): TGCGCCAGCAGCGAACTACAGGGTCCCTACGAGCAGTACTTC.

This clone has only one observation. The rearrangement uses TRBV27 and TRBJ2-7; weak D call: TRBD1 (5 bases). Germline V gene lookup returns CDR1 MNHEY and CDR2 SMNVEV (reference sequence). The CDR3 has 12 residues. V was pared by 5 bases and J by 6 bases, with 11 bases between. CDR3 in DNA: TGTGCCAGCAGTCAGGCAGGGCGCGAGCAGTACTTC. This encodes CASSQAGREQYF.

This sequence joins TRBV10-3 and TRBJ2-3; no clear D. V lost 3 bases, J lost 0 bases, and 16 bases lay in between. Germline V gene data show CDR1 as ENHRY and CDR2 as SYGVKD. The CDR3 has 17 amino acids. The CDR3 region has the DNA TGTGCCATCAGTGATTCTACAGCGAAAATGAGCACAGATACGCAGTATTTT. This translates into CAISDSTAKMSTDTQYF.